This TCR beta chain came from a study of T cell repertoires in cytomegalovirus infection. The CDR3 length is 15 residues. With V trimmed by 2 bases and J by 0 bases, 5 bases remained unmatched. Germline-derived CDR1 and CDR2 are DFQATT and SNEGSKA (reference sequence). TCRdb re-analysed the reads in MiXCR, keeping a single row per CDR3 protein. Of approximately 630,000 distinct CDR3 sequences listed, 20% to 30% are singletons. Sequenced: CD8+ T cells from PBMCs. The source is a human donor in good health (CMV status not recorded). Some clones in this sample may be carry-over from other donors' samples. J is TRBJ1-1 and V is TRBV20-1; 8 nucleotides align to TRBD1. CDR3 sequence (DNA): TGCAGTGCTAGACAGACGACAGGGGTGAACACTGAAGCTTTCTTT. Amino acid sequence: CSARQTTGVNTEAFF.